A single sample gave rise to the 21 T cell receptor beta chains below, sequenced in a study of blood T cell repertoires in COVID-19. Profiled with immunoSEQ multiplex PCR; TCRdb holds only in-frame clones, not every one. Of 200,000 to 250,000 clones listed, around nine tenths are singletons. Sequencing input: PBMCs or T cells enriched from blood (not recorded which). These receptors came from a man aged 25 to 45 in a cohort exposed to, infected with or recovered from COVID-19 (not recorded which).

This sequence joins TRBV5-6 and TRBJ1-1; weak D call: TRBD1 (5 bases). The CDR3 is 13 residues long. Germline loops: CDR1 SGHDT, CDR2 YYEEEE. Trimming stripped 7 bases from V and 7 bases from J, with 17 bases between. CDR3 in amino acids: CASHRDSGIEAFF. CDR3 coding DNA: TGTGCCAGCCACCGCGACAGTGGGATTGAAGCTTTCTTT.

This clone was seen only once. The chain couples TRBV19 to TRBJ1-5, with TRBD1 matching over 9 bases. The CDR3 sequence is 15 residues long. V was pared by 9 bases and J by 7 bases, with 13 bases of the junction left unmatched. The germline V gene has CDR1 LNHDA and CDR2 SQIVND (reference sequence). CDR3 amino acids: CASHSGQGSHQPQHF. The CDR3, as DNA: TGTGCCAGCCACTCGGGACAGGGAAGTCACCAGCCCCAGCATTTT.

The DNA of the CDR3 is TGTGCCCGAGGGACTGGTTTGGGGGAGCAGTACTTC. This encodes CARGTGLGEQYF. This rearrangement joins TRBV2 to TRBJ2-7; a weak D match, TRBD2 (6 bases). Germline V gene lookup returns CDR1 SNHLY and CDR2 FYNNEI. The CDR3 covers 12 residues. Trimming removed 11 bases from V and 7 bases from J, with 18 bases in between.

The rearrangement uses TRBV15 and TRBJ1-2; 8 bases line up with TRBD1. Germline values: CDR1 LNHNV, CDR2 YYDKDF (reference sequence). With V trimmed by 1 base and J by 4 bases, 5 bases remained unmatched. The CDR3 length is 15 residues. The CDR3 region has the DNA TGTGCCACCAGCAGAGGAGGACAGGGAGGCTATGGCTACACCTTC. This sequence encodes CATSRGGQGGYGYTF.

CDR3 protein: CASSTTRTGGYEQYF. The CDR3 DNA is TGTGCCAGCAGTACGACAAGGACAGGGGGCTACGAGCAGTACTTC. V usage is TRBV6-2 or TRBV6-3 and J usage is TRBJ2-7, with TRBD1 matching 10 bases. The V gene's germline CDR1 is MNHEY and CDR2 SVGEGT. The CDR3 loop spans 15 amino acids. V lost 5 bases to trimming and J lost 3 bases; unmatched junction nucleotides: 7.

The V call is TRBV19, the J call TRBJ1-5; 8 nucleotides line up with TRBD1. In germline, CDR1 is LNHDA, CDR2 SQIVND (reference sequence). The CDR3 spans 13 residues. Trimming at V came to 8 bases and at J to 2 bases, leaving 2 bases not matched to a gene. DNA for the CDR3: TGTGCCAGTGGGGGACAGGGCAATCAGCCCCAGCATTTT. Encoded protein: CASGGQGNQPQHF.

This clone was seen more than once but under ten times. The chain recombines TRBV10-1 with TRBJ2-7; weak D call: TRBD2 (6 bases). The germline V gene encodes CDR1 WNHNN and CDR2 SYGVQD (reference sequence). CDR3 size: 13 residues. V gave up 11 bases and J gave up 7 bases, with 21 bases separating them. The CDR3 bases are TGCGCCGGGACTTTAGCTGAGCTGAGGGAGCAGTACTTC. Encoded protein: CAGTLAELREQYF.

V gene TRBV10-2 combines with J gene TRBJ2-1, with 7 bases matching TRBD2. The V gene's germline CDR1 is WSHSY and CDR2 SAAADI. V dropped 7 bases and J dropped 2; count of bases not matched to a gene: 5. This CDR3 comprises 14 residues. Here the CDR3 reads CASTLSGPYNEQFF. CDR3 nucleotides: TGCGCCAGCACCCTTAGCGGGCCCTACAATGAGCAGTTCTTC.

The chain is built from TRBV27 and TRBJ1-5; D gene uncertain. This CDR3 region has 13 residues. The V gene lost 4 bases and the J gene lost 2 bases, with 6 bases spanning the gap. Germline loops: CDR1 MNHEY, CDR2 SMNVEV (reference sequence). DNA for the CDR3: TGTGCCAGCAGTTGGGAGGGCAATCAGCCCCAGCATTTT. It translates to CASSWEGNQPQHF.

V usage is TRBV4-3 and J usage is TRBJ2-7; 8 nucleotides agree with TRBD1. The CDR3 covers 16 residues. With V trimmed by 0 bases and J by 4 bases, 8 bases remained unmatched. Germline CDR1 reads LGHNA; CDR2 reads YSLEER. The CDR3 spells CASSQDSGQVFYEQYF. For the CDR3, the DNA is TGCGCCAGCAGCCAAGATTCGGGACAGGTTTTTTACGAGCAGTACTTC.

The chain recombines TRBV4-1 with TRBJ2-1, with D possibly being TRBD1 (5 bases). CDR1 is MGHRA, CDR2 YSYEKL, per germline. With 0 bases removed from V and 8 bases from J, the gap between germline ends came to 11 bases. The CDR3 totals 14 residues. The CDR3 spells CASSQDLEGDEQFF. CDR3 in DNA: TGCGCCAGCAGCCAAGATCTTGAAGGGGATGAGCAGTTCTTC.

The V and J genes are TRBV6-2 or TRBV6-3 and TRBJ1-1; the D is unclear. Germline CDR1 reads MNHEY; CDR2 reads SVGEGT. The CDR3 covers 13 residues. Trimming left V 6 bases short and J 0 bases short, with 8 bases between. DNA for the CDR3: TGTGCCAGCAGATACAGCTTGAACACTGAAGCTTTCTTT. The encoded protein is CASRYSLNTEAFF.

This chain connects TRBV6-1 to TRBJ1-1; no firm D call. V lost 2 bases, J lost 1 base, and 8 bases lay in between. CDR1 is MNHNS and CDR2 is SASEGT in the germline V gene. The CDR3 consists of 14 residues. This chain's CDR3 is CASSESVWNTEAFF. CDR3 bases: TGTGCCAGCAGTGAATCCGTCTGGAACACTGAAGCTTTCTTT.

The chain recombines TRBV3-1 (or the pseudogene TRBV3-2) with TRBJ2-1, with D possibly being TRBD1 (5 bases). Germline CDR1 is LGHDT and CDR2 is YNNKEL (reference sequence). The V end lost 2 bases, the J end lost 9 bases, and 8 bases lay between the germline ends. The CDR3 covers 12 residues. The CDR3 region is CASSQSRGEQFF. CDR3 nucleotides: TGTGCCAGCAGCCAATCTAGGGGTGAGCAGTTCTTC.

CDR3 in DNA: TGTGCCAGCAGCCGCGGACAGAGCAATCAGCCCCAGCATTTT. Protein: CASSRGQSNQPQHF. This chain joins TRBV5-6 and TRBJ1-5; D is possibly TRBD1 (6 bases). V shed 4 bases and J shed 1 base, with 9 bases lying between them. The CDR3 is 14 residues long. From germline, CDR1 is SGHDT and CDR2 YYEEEE.

The V gene is TRBV4-1, the J gene TRBJ2-3, with 10 bases aligning to TRBD2. With 6 bases clipped from V and 3 bases from J, the junction kept 6 bases outside the gene matches. Germline CDR1 and CDR2: MGHRA and YSYEKL. This CDR3 spans 15 amino acids. The DNA for the CDR3 is TGCGCCAGCAGTTGGGGACTAGCGACAACAGATACGCAGTATTTT. Translating gives CASSWGLATTDTQYF.

A word on this clone: The sample contains more than one DNA sequence encoding this CDR3. The gene calls are TRBV6-2 or TRBV6-3 and TRBJ2-7; D call uncertain. The length of the CDR3 is 11 residues. Trimming shortened V by 2 bases and J by 6 bases, and 5 bases separated the two germline ends. Germline-derived CDR1 and CDR2 are MNHEY and SVGEGT. CDR3 protein: CASSYPSEQYF. CDR3 DNA sequence: TGTGCCAGCAGTTACCCCTCCGAGCAGTACTTC.

CDR3 coding DNA: TGTGCCAGCTCACCAGGGAGCGGGAGGTACTCCTACAATGAGCAGTTCTTC. This gives the protein CASSPGSGRYSYNEQFF. The V and J genes are TRBV18 and TRBJ2-1; 9 nucleotides align to TRBD2. Germline loops: CDR1 KGHSH, CDR2 LQKENI. The CDR3 loop spans 17 amino acids. V lost 2 bases to trimming and J lost 0 bases; unmatched junction nucleotides: 5.

The rearrangement uses TRBV19 and TRBJ1-5, with D possibly matching TRBD1 (6 bases). Germline V gives CDR1 LNHDA, CDR2 SQIVND (reference sequence). V gave up 5 bases and J gave up 3 bases, with 14 bases separating them. This CDR3 is built from 15 residues. CDR3 nucleotides: TGTGCCAGTAGTTTAATCGACAGGCCCAATCAGCCCCAGCATTTT. Translated, it gives CASSLIDRPNQPQHF.

The chain recombines TRBV5-1 with TRBJ2-7, with D maybe TRBD1 (6 bases). The CDR3 runs 16 residues. The germline V and J ends were trimmed by 4 bases and 3 bases, with 20 bases remaining between them. Germline V lookup: CDR1 SGHRS, CDR2 YFSETQ. As DNA, the CDR3 is TGCGCCAGCAGCCCGACCGGGTGGACAGCGAGCTACGAGCAGTACTTC. Translated, it gives CASSPTGWTASYEQYF. Supplemented by reference TRBV5-1 and TRBJ2-7, the full variable domain reads KAGVTQTPRYLIKTRGQQVTLSCSPISGHRSVSWYQQTPGQGLQFLFEYFSETQRNKGNFPGRFSGRQFSNSRSEMNVSTLELGDSALYLCASSPTGWTASYEQYFGPGTRLTVT.

The V call is TRBV4-2, the J call TRBJ2-7, with TRBD2 identical over 7 bases. Germline V gene sequence: CDR1 LGHNA, CDR2 YNFKEQ. Trimming took 1 base from V and 3 from J; bases not matched to a gene: 6. This CDR3 has 15 amino acids. This CDR3 reads CASSQATGTNYEQYF. The CDR3 DNA reads TGTGCCAGCAGCCAAGCTACCGGGACTAACTACGAGCAGTACTTC.